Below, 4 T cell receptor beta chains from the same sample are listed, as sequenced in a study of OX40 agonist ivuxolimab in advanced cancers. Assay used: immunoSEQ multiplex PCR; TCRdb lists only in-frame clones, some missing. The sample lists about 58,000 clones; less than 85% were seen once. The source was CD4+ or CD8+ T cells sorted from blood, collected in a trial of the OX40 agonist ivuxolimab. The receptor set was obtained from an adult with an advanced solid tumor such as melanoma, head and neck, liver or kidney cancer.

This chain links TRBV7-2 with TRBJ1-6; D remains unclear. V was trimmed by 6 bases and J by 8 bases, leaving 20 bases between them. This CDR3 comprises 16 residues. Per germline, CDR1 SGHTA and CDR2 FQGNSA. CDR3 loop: CASREVTSPPHSPLHF. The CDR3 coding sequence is TGTGCCAGCAGAGAAGTGACATCTCCCCCACATTCACCCCTCCACTTT. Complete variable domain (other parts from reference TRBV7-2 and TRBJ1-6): GAGVSQSPSNKVTEKGKDVELRCDPISGHTALYWYRQSLGQGLEFLIYFQGNSAPDKSGLPSDRFSAERTGGSVSTLTIQRTQQEDSAVYLCASREVTSPPHSPLHFGNGTRLTVT.

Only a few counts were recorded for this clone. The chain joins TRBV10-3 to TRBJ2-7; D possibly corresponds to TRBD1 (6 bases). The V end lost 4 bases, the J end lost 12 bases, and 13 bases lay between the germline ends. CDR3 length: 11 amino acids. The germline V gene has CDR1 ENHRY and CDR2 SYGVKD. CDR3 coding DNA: TGTGCCATCAGTGCCCACAGGGATTGGTACTTC. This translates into CAISAHRDWYF.

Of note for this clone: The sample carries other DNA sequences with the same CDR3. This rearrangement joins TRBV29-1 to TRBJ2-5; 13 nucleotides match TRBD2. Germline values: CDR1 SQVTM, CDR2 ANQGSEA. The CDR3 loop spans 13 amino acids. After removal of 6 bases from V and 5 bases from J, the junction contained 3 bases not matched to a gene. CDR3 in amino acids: CSVGTSGEETQYF. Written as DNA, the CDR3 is TGCAGCGTGGGGACTAGCGGGGAGGAGACCCAGTACTTC.

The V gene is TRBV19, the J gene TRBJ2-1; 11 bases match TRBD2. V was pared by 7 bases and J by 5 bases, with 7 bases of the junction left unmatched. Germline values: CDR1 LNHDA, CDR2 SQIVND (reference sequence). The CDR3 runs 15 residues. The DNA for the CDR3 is TGTGCCAGTAAAACCGGGACTAGCGGACACAATGAGCAGTTCTTC. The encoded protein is CASKTGTSGHNEQFF.